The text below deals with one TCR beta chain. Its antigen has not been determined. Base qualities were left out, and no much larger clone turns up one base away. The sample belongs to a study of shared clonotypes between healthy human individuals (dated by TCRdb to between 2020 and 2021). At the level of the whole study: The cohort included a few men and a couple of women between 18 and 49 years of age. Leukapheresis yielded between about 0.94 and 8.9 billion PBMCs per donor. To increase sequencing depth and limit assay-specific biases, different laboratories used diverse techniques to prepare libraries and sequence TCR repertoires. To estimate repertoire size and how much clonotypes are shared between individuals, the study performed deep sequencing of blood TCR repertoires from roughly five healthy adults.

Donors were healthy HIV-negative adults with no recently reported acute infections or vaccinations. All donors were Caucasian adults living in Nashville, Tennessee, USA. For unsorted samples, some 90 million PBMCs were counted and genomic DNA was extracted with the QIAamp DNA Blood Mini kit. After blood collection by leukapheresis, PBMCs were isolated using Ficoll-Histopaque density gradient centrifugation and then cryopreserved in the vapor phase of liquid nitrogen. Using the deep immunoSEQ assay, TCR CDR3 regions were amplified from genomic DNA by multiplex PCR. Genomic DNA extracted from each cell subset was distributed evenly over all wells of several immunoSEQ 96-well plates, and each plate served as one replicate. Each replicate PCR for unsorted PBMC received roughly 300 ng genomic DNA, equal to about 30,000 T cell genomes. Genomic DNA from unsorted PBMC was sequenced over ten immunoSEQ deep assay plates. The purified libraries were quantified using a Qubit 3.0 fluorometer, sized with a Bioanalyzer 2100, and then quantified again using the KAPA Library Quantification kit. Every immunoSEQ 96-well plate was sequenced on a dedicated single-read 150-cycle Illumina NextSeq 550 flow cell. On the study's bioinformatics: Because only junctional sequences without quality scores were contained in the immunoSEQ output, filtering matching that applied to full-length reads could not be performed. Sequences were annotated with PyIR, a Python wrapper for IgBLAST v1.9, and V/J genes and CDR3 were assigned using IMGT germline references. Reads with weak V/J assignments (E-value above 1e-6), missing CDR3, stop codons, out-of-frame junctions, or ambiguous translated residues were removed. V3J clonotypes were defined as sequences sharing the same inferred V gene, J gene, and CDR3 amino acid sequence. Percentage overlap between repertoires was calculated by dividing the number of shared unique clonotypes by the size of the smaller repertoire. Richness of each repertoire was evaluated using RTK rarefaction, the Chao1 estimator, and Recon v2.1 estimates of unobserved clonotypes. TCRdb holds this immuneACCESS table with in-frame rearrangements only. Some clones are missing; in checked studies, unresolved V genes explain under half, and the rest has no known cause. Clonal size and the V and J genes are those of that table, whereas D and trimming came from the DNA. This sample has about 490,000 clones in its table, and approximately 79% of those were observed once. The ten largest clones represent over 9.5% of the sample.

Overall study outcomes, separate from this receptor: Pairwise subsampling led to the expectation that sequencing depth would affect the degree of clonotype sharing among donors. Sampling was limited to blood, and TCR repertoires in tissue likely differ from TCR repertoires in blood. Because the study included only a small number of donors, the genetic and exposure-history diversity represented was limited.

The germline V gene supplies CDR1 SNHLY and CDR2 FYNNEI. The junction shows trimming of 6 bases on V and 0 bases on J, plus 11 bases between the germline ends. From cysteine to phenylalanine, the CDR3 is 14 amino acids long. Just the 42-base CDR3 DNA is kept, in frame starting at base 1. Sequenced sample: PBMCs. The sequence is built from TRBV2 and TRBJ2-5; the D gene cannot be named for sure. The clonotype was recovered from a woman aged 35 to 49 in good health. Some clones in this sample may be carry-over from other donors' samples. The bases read TGTGCCAGCAGCAAGGTGTCGTACCAAGAGACCCAGTACTTC. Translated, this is CASSKVSYQETQYF.